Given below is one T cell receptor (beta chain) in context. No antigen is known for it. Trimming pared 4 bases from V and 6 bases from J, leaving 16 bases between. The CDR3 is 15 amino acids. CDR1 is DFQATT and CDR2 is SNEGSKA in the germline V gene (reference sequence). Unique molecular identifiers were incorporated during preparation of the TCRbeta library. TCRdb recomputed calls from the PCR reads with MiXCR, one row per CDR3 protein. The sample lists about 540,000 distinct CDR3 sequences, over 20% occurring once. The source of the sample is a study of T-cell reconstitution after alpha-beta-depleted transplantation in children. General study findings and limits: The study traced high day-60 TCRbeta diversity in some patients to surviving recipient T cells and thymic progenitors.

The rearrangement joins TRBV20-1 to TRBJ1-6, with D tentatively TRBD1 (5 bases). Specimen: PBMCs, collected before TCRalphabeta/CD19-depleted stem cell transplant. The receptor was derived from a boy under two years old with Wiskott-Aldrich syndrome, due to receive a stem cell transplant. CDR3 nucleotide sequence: TGCAGTGCTATAAGTCGGGACCAATTTAATTCACCCCTCCACTTT. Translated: CSAISRDQFNSPLHF.